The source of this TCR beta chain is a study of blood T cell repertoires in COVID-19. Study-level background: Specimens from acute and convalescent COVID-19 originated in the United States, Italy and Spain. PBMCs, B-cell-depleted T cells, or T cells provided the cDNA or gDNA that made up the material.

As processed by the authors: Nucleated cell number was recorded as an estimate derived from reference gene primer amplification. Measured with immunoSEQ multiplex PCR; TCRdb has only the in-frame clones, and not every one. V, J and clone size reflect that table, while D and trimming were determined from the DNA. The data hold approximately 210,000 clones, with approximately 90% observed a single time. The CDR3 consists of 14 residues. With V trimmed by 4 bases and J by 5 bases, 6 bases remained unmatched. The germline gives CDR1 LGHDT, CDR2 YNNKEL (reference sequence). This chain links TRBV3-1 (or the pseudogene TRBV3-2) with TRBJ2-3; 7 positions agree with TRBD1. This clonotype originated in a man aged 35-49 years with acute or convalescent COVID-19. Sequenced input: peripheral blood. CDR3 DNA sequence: TGTGCCAGCAGCCGCCGACAGGGAGTAGATACGCAGTATTTT. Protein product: CASSRRQGVDTQYF.